The subject of this entry is one T cell receptor beta chain. This record belongs to a study of technical replicates of blood from a few donors. With V trimmed by 6 bases and J by 3 bases, 4 bases remained unmatched. The length of the CDR3 is 13 residues. Per germline, CDR1 LNHDA and CDR2 SQIVND (reference sequence). The protocol was immunoSEQ multiplex PCR, while the TCRdb copy is restricted to in-frame clones and leaves out a portion. The sample has roughly 81,000 clones, 97% seen once. Input material: T cells isolated from PBMCs. The genes are TRBV19 and TRBJ2-7; 8 bases line up with TRBD2. This sequence originates from a human donor in good health. CDR3 DNA sequence: TGTGCCAGTAGCACGAGCGGGGGCTACGAGCAGTACTTC. Residues: CASSTSGGYEQYF.